The 31 T cell receptor beta chains below were found in one sample sequenced in a study of long-term antiretroviral therapy in people with HIV. Runs used v3.0 of the immunoSEQ assay and were done at survey level. Measured with immunoSEQ multiplex PCR; TCRdb has only the in-frame clones, and not every one. The sample consists of approximately 29,000 clones, about nine tenths of them appearing once. The specimen was unsorted PBMCs, collected 5 to 5.5 years after starting antiretroviral therapy. The receptors here all came from a woman in her forties with HIV.

The chain combines TRBV30 with TRBJ1-1; 12 bases match TRBD1. V shed 3 bases, J shed 9 bases, and the junction held 8 bases outside the gene matches. The CDR3 runs 14 residues. Germline V lookup: CDR1 GTSNPN, CDR2 SVGIG (reference sequence). Here the CDR3 DNA reads TGTGCCTGGAGGGGGACAGGGGGCTGGGGGAAAGCTTTCTTT. It codes for CAWRGTGGWGKAFF.

The gene calls are TRBV13 and TRBJ2-1; 7 bases match TRBD2. V shed 4 bases, J shed 4 bases, and the junction held 16 bases outside the gene matches. Germline lookup yields CDR1 PRHDT and CDR2 FYEKMQ (reference sequence). The CDR3 loop spans 18 amino acids. The CDR3 nucleotides are TGTGCCAGCAGCTCAGAGCCGGATAGCGGGCCCGCTTACAATGAGCAGTTCTTC. Encoded protein: CASSSEPDSGPAYNEQFF.

The sample holds a few counts of this clone. The rearrangement uses TRBV30 and TRBJ2-3; 7 bases line up with TRBD2. This CDR3 comprises 15 residues. V shed 1 base, J shed 5 bases, and the junction held 9 bases outside the gene matches. Germline V gene sequence: CDR1 GTSNPN, CDR2 SVGIG (reference sequence). The CDR3 DNA reads TGTGCCTGGAGTGGGGAGGGAGGTTGGGTAGATACGCAGTATTTT. Encoded protein: CAWSGEGGWVDTQYF. Together with reference TRBV30 and TRBJ2-3, the CDR3 gives the full variable domain: SQTIHQWPATLVQPVGSPLSLECTVEGTSNPNLYWYRQAAGRGLQLLFYSVGIGQISSEVPQNLSASRPQDRQFILSSKKLLLSDSGFYLCAWSGEGGWVDTQYFGPGTRLTVL.

This chain links TRBV18 with TRBJ2-7, with D perhaps matching TRBD1 or TRBD2 (5 bases each). The CDR3 length is 15 residues. V was trimmed by 4 bases and J by 4 bases, leaving 17 bases between them. The germline gives CDR1 KGHSH, CDR2 LQKENI. The CDR3 DNA sequence: TGTGCCAGCTCACTCTGGAGCGGCAGGGAATACGAGCAGTACTTC. As protein: CASSLWSGREYEQYF.

This clone appeared once. V usage is TRBV18 and J usage is TRBJ2-1, with 7 positions matching TRBD1. V was pared by 3 bases and J by 8 bases, with 4 bases of the junction left unmatched. The CDR3 is 13 amino acids. From germline, CDR1 is KGHSH and CDR2 LQKENI. The DNA for the CDR3 is TGTGCCAGCTCACCGGGACAGCTTGATGAGCAGTTCTTC. Its translation: CASSPGQLDEQFF.

The genes are TRBV5-4 and TRBJ2-5; D not resolved. Germline V gene sequence: CDR1 SGHNT, CDR2 YYREEE (reference sequence). This CDR3 is built from 15 residues. With 6 bases removed from V and 5 bases from J, the gap between germline ends came to 20 bases. This chain's CDR3 is CASKQSGTPRETQYF. CDR3 nucleotides: TGTGCCAGCAAGCAGTCAGGCACACCCAGGGAGACCCAGTACTTC.

This chain links TRBV14 with TRBJ2-7, with a tentative D call TRBD2 (5 bases). The CDR3 sequence is 14 residues long. Germline CDR1 reads SGHDN; CDR2 reads FVKESK. V was pared by 0 bases and J by 5 bases, with 11 bases between. The CDR3 DNA is TGTGCCAGCAGCCAAGAGGCAGGACTGAACGAGCAGTACTTC. Protein sequence: CASSQEAGLNEQYF.

The chain joins TRBV9 to TRBJ2-2, with 7 bases that match TRBD1. CDR3 length equals 18 residues. CDR1 is SGDLS, CDR2 YYNGEE, per germline. The ends lost 3 bases at V and 0 bases at J; junction bases unmatched: 11. The CDR3 spells CASSGYDRADANTGELFF. The CDR3 coding sequence is TGTGCCAGCAGCGGCTACGACAGGGCCGACGCGAACACCGGGGAGCTGTTTTTT. Complete variable domain (other parts from reference TRBV9 and TRBJ2-2): DSGVTQTPKHLITATGQRVTLRCSPRSGDLSVYWYQQSLDQGLQFLIQYYNGEERAKGNILERFSAQQFPDLHSELNLSSLELGDSALYFCASSGYDRADANTGELFFGEGSRLTVL.

The chain links TRBV6-5 to TRBJ2-1; D remains unclear. From germline, CDR1 is MNHEY and CDR2 SVGAGI. The CDR3 runs to 12 residues. Trimming removed 2 bases at V and 7 bases at J, with 6 bases between. For the CDR3, the DNA is TGTGCCAGCAGTTACGGGTTTAATGAGCAGTTCTTC. Protein: CASSYGFNEQFF.

The rearrangement joins TRBV15 to TRBJ2-5, with 14 bases matching TRBD2. The CDR3 has 19 amino acids. Germline CDR1 LNHNV, CDR2 YYDKDF (reference sequence). Unmatched junction bases numbered 8, after V lost 2 bases and J lost 0 bases. The DNA of the CDR3 is TGTGCCACCAGCAGAAGAGGACTAGCGGGAGGTGCGTACCAAGAGACCCAGTACTTC. Protein product: CATSRRGLAGGAYQETQYF.

J is TRBJ2-5 and V is TRBV5-1; D is ambiguous. The CDR3 is 14 residues long. V shed 0 bases and J shed 1 base, with 7 bases lying between them. From germline, CDR1 is SGHRS and CDR2 YFSETQ. The CDR3 protein is CASSLEAGQETQYF. The CDR3, as DNA: TGCGCCAGCAGCTTGGAGGCCGGCCAAGAGACCCAGTACTTC.

The CDR3 region has the DNA TGCGCCAGCAGCCAAGTCCCCGGGCGGGTAGAGCAGTACTTC. Its translation is CASSQVPGRVEQYF. The chain couples TRBV4-1 to TRBJ2-7; tentative D call: TRBD2 (5 bases). The CDR3 has 14 amino acids. V was pared by 1 base and J by 7 bases, with 14 bases between. Germline V CDR1 and CDR2: MGHRA, YSYEKL.

The chain combines TRBV7-2 with TRBJ1-1; the D gene is possibly TRBD1 (6 bases). The germline V gene encodes CDR1 SGHTA and CDR2 FQGNSA. The length of the CDR3 is 15 residues. V was pared by 1 base and J by 5 bases, with 14 bases between. In DNA form, the CDR3 reads TGTGCCAGCAGCTTAGTTCAGGGGAGTAGGACTGAAGCTTTCTTT. It translates to CASSLVQGSRTEAFF. The variable domain in full, completed from reference TRBV7-2 and TRBJ1-1, reads GAGVSQSPSNKVTEKGKDVELRCDPISGHTALYWYRQSLGQGLEFLIYFQGNSAPDKSGLPSDRFSAERTGGSVSTLTIQRTQQEDSAVYLCASSLVQGSRTEAFFGQGTRLTVV.

J is TRBJ2-5 and V is TRBV15; either TRBD1 or TRBD2 may fit D (5 bases each). Trimming took 5 bases from V and 5 from J, leaving 18 bases between them. CDR3 length: 15 amino acids. Per the germline V gene, CDR1 is LNHNV and CDR2 is YYDKDF (reference sequence). CDR3 amino acids: CATSGTGSKGETQYF. The CDR3 region has the DNA TGTGCCACCAGCGGGACCGGGTCTAAGGGGGAGACCCAGTACTTC.

The chain combines TRBV6-6 with TRBJ2-6; D is undetermined. CDR1 and CDR2 from the germline V gene are MNHNY and SVGAGI (reference sequence). This CDR3 has 16 amino acids. V was shortened by 3 bases and J by 0 bases, with 9 bases between the two germline ends. The CDR3 coding sequence is TGTGCCAGCAGTTATCGCTCGACCTCTGGGGCCAACGTCCTGACTTTC. It is translated as CASSYRSTSGANVLTF.

This clone was seen once. This chain links TRBV5-1 with TRBJ2-1, with 8 bases fitting TRBD1. The CDR3 sequence is 16 residues long. Germline lookup yields CDR1 SGHRS and CDR2 YFSETQ. The V and J ends lost 3 bases and 4 bases, in that order; junction bases with no gene match: 9. The CDR3 DNA reads TGCGCCAGCAGCTCGGACAGGGCCCCAGTTTACAATGAGCAGTTCTTC. Its translation is CASSSDRAPVYNEQFF.

V and J are TRBV11-2 and TRBJ1-1; D is unresolved. From germline, CDR1 is SGHAT and CDR2 FQNNGV. V was clipped by 2 bases and J by 3 bases, with 1 base between them. This CDR3 contains 11 residues. CDR3 loop: CASSLYTEAFF. The CDR3 DNA reads as TGTGCCAGCAGCTTATACACTGAAGCTTTCTTT.

The chain recombines TRBV6-1 with TRBJ1-1, with D uncertain. Germline CDR1 reads MNHNS; CDR2 reads SASEGT. The CDR3 length is 14 residues. The V end was cut by 0 bases, the J end by 4 bases, with 9 bases between. DNA of the CDR3: TGTGCCAGCAGTGAAGCGAACGCGGGCACTGAAGCTTTCTTT. Translated, it gives CASSEANAGTEAFF.

About this clone itself: An end of the junction differs from the germline gene, which may be a read error. The genes are TRBV5-1 and TRBJ1-1; tentatively, D is TRBD1 (5 bases). CDR3 length: 15 amino acids. CDR1 is SGHRS, CDR2 YFSETQ, per germline. The CDR3 DNA reads as TGTGCCAGCAGCTTGGACGTGGGGCGATACACTGAAGCTTTCTTT. This sequence encodes CASSLDVGRYTEAFF. Supplemented by reference TRBV5-1 and TRBJ1-1, the full variable domain reads KAGVTQTPRYLIKTRGQQVTLSCSPISGHRSVSWYQQTPGQGLQFLFEYFSETQRNKGNFPGRFSGRQFSNSRSEMNVSTLELGDSALYLCASSLDVGRYTEAFFGQGTRLTVV.

CDR3 amino acids: CASSLRTGPSTSQETQYF. CDR3 nucleotide sequence: TGTGCCAGCAGCTTACGGACAGGGCCCTCCACCTCCCAAGAGACCCAGTACTTC. The chain has TRBV7-6 and TRBJ2-5, with 8 positions matching TRBD1. Germline values: CDR1 SGHVS, CDR2 FNYEAQ. This CDR3 is 18 amino acids long. The V gene end was trimmed by 2 bases and the J gene end by 1 base; junction bases not matched to a gene: 12.

The V gene is TRBV7-6, the J gene TRBJ2-2; no clear D gene. This CDR3 comprises 13 residues. CDR1 and CDR2 (germline): SGHVS, FNYEAQ. Deletions cut 2 bases from V and 8 bases from J, with 9 bases between. CDR3 protein: CASSLRPAGELFF. CDR3 in DNA: TGTGCCAGCAGCTTACGTCCAGCAGGGGAGCTGTTTTTT.

In this sample, this clone turned up a few times. The rearrangement joins TRBV28 to TRBJ1-6; the D gene is possibly TRBD1 (5 bases). The CDR3 sequence is 15 residues long. V lost 3 bases, J lost 8 bases, and 14 bases lay in between. Germline CDR1 is MDHEN and CDR2 is SYDVKM. In nucleotides, the CDR3 is TGTGCCAGCAGTTTTATCCCGGGAGGGGATTCACCCCTCCACTTT. Amino acid sequence: CASSFIPGGDSPLHF.

The chain uses TRBV7-9 and TRBJ2-3, with a possible D match to TRBD1 (6 bases). Germline CDR1 reads SEHNR; CDR2 reads FQNEAQ (reference sequence). The germline V and J ends were trimmed by 6 bases and 0 bases, with 10 bases remaining between them. The CDR3 is made up of 14 amino acids. CDR3 nucleotides: TGTGCCAGCAGTCGGACAGATAGCACAGATACGCAGTATTTT. This translates into CASSRTDSTDTQYF.

This rearrangement joins TRBV6-1 to TRBJ2-7; 9 bases are shared with TRBD1. Germline V gene sequence: CDR1 MNHNS, CDR2 SASEGT. The V segment lost 8 bases and the J segment 5 bases; nucleotides outside the gene matches: 10. CDR3 length: 14 amino acids. This CDR3 is CASSLDRGYDEQYF. As DNA, the CDR3 is TGTGCCAGCTCCCTGGACAGGGGTTACGACGAGCAGTACTTC.

The chain has TRBV7-8 and TRBJ2-7; tentative D call: TRBD1 (6 bases). CDR1 SGHVS and CDR2 FQNEAQ come from the germline V gene. Trimming took 0 bases from V and 6 from J, leaving 15 bases between them. This CDR3 contains 15 residues. The CDR3 protein is CASSLAWGQVGEQYF. The CDR3 nucleotides read TGTGCCAGCAGCTTAGCTTGGGGGCAGGTGGGCGAGCAGTACTTC.

The chain recombines TRBV5-8 with TRBJ2-7; no clear D. CDR1 and CDR2 from the germline V gene are SGHTS and YDEGEE. There are 13 residues in the CDR3. Trimming shortened V by 4 bases and J by 7 bases, and 15 bases separated the two germline ends. The DNA of the CDR3 is TGTGCCAGCAGCCCATATGACTGGAAAGAGCAGTACTTC. Translation: CASSPYDWKEQYF.

The chain joins TRBV11-2 to TRBJ2-7; TRBD2 matches 8 bases. The CDR3 totals 15 residues. Trimming took 5 bases from V and 5 from J; bases not matched to a gene: 11. CDR1 and CDR2 (germline): SGHAT, FQNNGV. The CDR3 here is CASSPERGSFNEQYF. In nucleotides, the CDR3 is TGTGCCAGCAGCCCCGAGCGGGGGAGCTTCAACGAGCAGTACTTC.

V gene TRBV11-3 combines with J gene TRBJ1-6; D is uncertain. Per germline, CDR1 SGHNT and CDR2 YENEEA. The length of the CDR3 is 16 residues. The ends were cut back, 0 bases at V and 7 bases at J, with 13 bases in the middle. CDR3 sequence: CASSLDYAGENSPLHF. CDR3 sequence (DNA): TGTGCCAGCAGCTTAGATTACGCCGGGGAGAATTCACCCCTCCACTTT.

As DNA, the CDR3 is TGTGCCAGTACCCAGAGCGGGGGGCGGAGCACAGATACGCAGTATTTT. Its translation is CASTQSGGRSTDTQYF. The gene calls are TRBV19 and TRBJ2-3; 9 bases map to TRBD2. Germline lookup yields CDR1 LNHDA and CDR2 SQIVND (reference sequence). The ends lost 7 bases at V and 0 bases at J; junction bases unmatched: 8. The CDR3 loop spans 16 amino acids.

The chain combines TRBV4-1 with TRBJ1-1; D uncertain. V lost 2 bases to trimming and J lost 4 bases, with 17 bases between them. Looked up from germline, CDR1 is MGHRA and CDR2 is YSYEKL. This CDR3 contains 16 residues. Here the CDR3 reads CASSQLGRATGTEAFF. CDR3 bases: TGCGCCAGCAGCCAATTAGGGCGCGCGACGGGCACTGAAGCTTTCTTT.

V gene TRBV5-4 combines with J gene TRBJ2-3; D is perhaps TRBD1 (5 bases). This CDR3 region has 14 residues. CDR1 is SGHNT, CDR2 YYREEE, per germline (reference sequence). Trimming cost V 1 base and J 4 bases, with 10 bases left between them. CDR3 region: CASSLTGTPDTQYF. CDR3 in DNA: TGTGCCAGCAGCTTGACAGGAACCCCAGATACGCAGTATTTT. The complete variable domain, with remaining parts taken from reference TRBV5-4 and TRBJ2-3, reads ETGVTQSPTHLIKTRGQQVTLRCSSQSGHNTVSWYQQALGQGPQFIFQYYREEENGRGNFPPRFSGLQFPNYSSELNVNALELDDSALYLCASSLTGTPDTQYFGPGTRLTVL.